Listed below are T cell receptor beta chains from one sample, sequenced in a study of cytomegalovirus exposure and HLA in healthy donors. This table comes from immunoSEQ multiplex PCR, and its TCRdb copy is limited to in-frame clones, with some not included. This table holds approximately 50,000 clones. The sample comprised PBMCs. The receptor source for this set is a female donor in good health and CMV-seronegative. Both conserved end residues are part of each CDR3. D genes are given only for firm matches.

J gene,D gene,V gene,CDR3 DNA,CDR3 protein
TRBJ1-2,-,TRBV18,TGTGCCAGCTCACGGGAGGTCAAGGGCTCAACCTTTGGCTACACCTTC,CASSREVKGSTFGYTF
TRBJ2-1,TRBD1,TRBV29-1,TGCAGCGCCACGACAGGGTTCGTCTACAATGAGCAGTTCTTC,CSATTGFVYNEQFF
TRBJ1-2,-,TRBV6-5,TGTGCCAGCAGTTTGACAGACGGCTATGGCTACACCTTC,CASSLTDGYGYTF
TRBJ2-7,-,TRBV29-1,TGCAGCGTAATGACTGCTCTAACCTACGAGCAGTACTTC,CSVMTALTYEQYF
TRBJ1-2,-,TRBV15,TGTGCCACCAGCAGAGATCGGGCAGGGGACTATGGCTACACCTTC,CATSRDRAGDYGYTF
TRBJ1-2,-,TRBV5-1,TGCGCCAGCAGCTTGCACAGGGTTGATGGCTACACCTTC,CASSLHRVDGYTF
TRBJ2-7,TRBD1,TRBV19,TGTGCCAGTAGCGGCGACCTTGGGACAGCCAGGTACGAGCAGTACTTC,CASSGDLGTARYEQYF
TRBJ1-1,-,TRBV21-1,TGTGCCAGCAGCCCCACAGGGGTGAACACTGAAGCTTTCTTT,CASSPTGVNTEAFF
TRBJ2-1,TRBD2,TRBV6-6,TGTGCCAGCAGACTAGCGGAGTACAATGAGCAGTTCTTC,CASRLAEYNEQFF
TRBJ2-7,TRBD1,TRBV29-1,TGCAGCGTTGAAGGACAGGGCCACGAGCAGTACTTC,CSVEGQGHEQYF
TRBJ2-5,-,TRBV7-6,TGTGCCAGCAGCGGGGCCTTGGGGGGAGTGGAGACCCAGTACTTC,CASSGALGGVETQYF
TRBJ2-6,-,TRBV5-1,TGCGCCAGCAGCTTGGCATCTCCCGGGTCTGGGGCCAACGTCCTGACTTTC,CASSLASPGSGANVLTF
TRBJ2-1,TRBD1,TRBV7-9,TGTGCCAGCAGCTCCCCGGGACAGGGGAACTACAATGAGCAGTTCTTC,CASSSPGQGNYNEQFF
TRBJ2-6,-,TRBV4-3,TGCGCCAGCAGCCAGTCACAGCCCTCTGGGGCCAACGTCCTGACTTTC,CASSQSQPSGANVLTF
TRBJ2-7,-,TRBV5-1,TGCGCCAGCAGCTTTAACGCAGGGGGGTACGAGCAGTACTTC,CASSFNAGGYEQYF
TRBJ1-1,TRBD1,TRBV6-6,TGTGCCAGCAGTTACTTAATAGACAGGGGCGACACTGAAGCTTTCTTT,CASSYLIDRGDTEAFF
TRBJ1-4,TRBD1,TRBV5-6,TGTGCCAGCAGCTTGATCGGACAGGGAGCAACTAATGAAAAACTGTTTTTT,CASSLIGQGATNEKLFF
TRBJ2-7,-,TRBV5-8,TGTGCCAGCAGCTTCGGCACAGCACTGAGGGGGGAGCAGTACTTC,CASSFGTALRGEQYF
TRBJ1-5,TRBD1,TRBV19,TGTGCCAGTAGCGGGCAGGGGGACCCTAATCAGCCCCAGCATTTT,CASSGQGDPNQPQHF
TRBJ2-3,TRBD2,TRBV9,TGTGCCAGCAGCGTACCTAGCGGGGCGAATACGCAGTATTTT,CASSVPSGANTQYF
TRBJ2-1,TRBD1,TRBV9,TGTGCCAGCAGCGTGGGGACAGGAATGTACAATGAGCAGTTCTTC,CASSVGTGMYNEQFF
TRBJ2-5,-,TRBV9,TGTGCCAGCAGCCCACAGGGTAGGGAGACCCAGTACTTC,CASSPQGRETQYF
TRBJ2-3,TRBD2,TRBV7-9,TGTGCCAGCAAGGGCGGGGGGAGCGAAGATACGCAGTATTTT,CASKGGGSEDTQYF
TRBJ2-7,TRBD2,TRBV5-1,TGCGCCAGCAGCCGGACTAGCGGGAGGGGCGAGCAGTACTTC,CASSRTSGRGEQYF
TRBJ2-7,-,TRBV29-1,TGCAGCGTTGAAGTTGGAGGGTCTAGGTTACTGGAGCAGTACTTC,CSVEVGGSRLLEQYF
TRBJ2-3,-,TRBV6-5,TGTGCCAGCAGTCCAGGGACAGATACGCAGTATTTT,CASSPGTDTQYF
TRBJ2-7,-,TRBV25-1,TGTGCCACCACTAGAACCCGGACGGGTGAGCAGTACTTC,CATTRTRTGEQYF
TRBJ1-5,-,TRBV6-1,TGTGCCAGCACCCACCGTCAGGCCGGGAGGGACCAGCATTTT,CASTHRQAGRDQHF
TRBJ1-1,-,TRBV19,TGTGCCAGTAGTATAGATACGCGGAACACTGAAGCTTTCTTT,CASSIDTRNTEAFF
TRBJ2-3,TRBD1,TRBV30,TGTGCCTGGAGTGGACAGGGATTCACAGATACGCAGTATTTT,CAWSGQGFTDTQYF
TRBJ2-7,TRBD2,TRBV6-5,TGTGCCACTAAAGGGGCGGGAGGGAGTTACGAGCAGTACTTC,CATKGAGGSYEQYF
TRBJ2-7,TRBD1,TRBV10-2,TGCGCCAGCAGTGAATGGACAGGGCGGCACCGCGAGCAGTACTTC,CASSEWTGRHREQYF
TRBJ2-7,TRBD2,TRBV5-1,TGCGCCAGCAGCTTGACGGCGACTAGCCATTCAGGCGAGCAGTACTTC,CASSLTATSHSGEQYF
TRBJ1-2,-,TRBV13,TGTGCCAGCAGCTCCCTAGGAACCTCGAGGTATGGCTACACCTTC,CASSSLGTSRYGYTF
TRBJ1-5,-,TRBV15,TGTGCCACCAGCAGAGATCGGGGGGGAGGCAATCAGCCCCAGCATTTT,CATSRDRGGGNQPQHF
TRBJ2-1,TRBD2,TRBV30,TGTGCCTTGGACGTCAGCGGGAGTTCCTACAATGAGCAGTTCTTC,CALDVSGSSYNEQFF
TRBJ1-1,-,TRBV4-2,TGTGCCAGCAGCCAAGATCTAGGGGGTAGTACCACTGAAGCTTTCTTT,CASSQDLGGSTTEAFF
TRBJ2-1,TRBD2,TRBV19,TGTGCCAGTAGTGAATTGGCTAGCGGGGGGCCCTTGGCCAATGAGCAGTTCTTC,CASSELASGGPLANEQFF
TRBJ2-5,TRBD2,TRBV5-1,TGCGCCAGCAGCTCACTAGCGGGAACTGAGGAGACCCAGTACTTC,CASSSLAGTEETQYF
TRBJ2-5,TRBD1,TRBV6-6,TGTGCCAGCAGTTACCGACCGGGACAGGCCGGGGAGACCCAGTACTTC,CASSYRPGQAGETQYF
TRBJ2-2,-,TRBV4-1,TGCGCCAGCAGCCAGGGGCAGTTGGAGTTCGGCACCGGGGAGCTGTTTTTT,CASSQGQLEFGTGELFF
TRBJ2-5,-,TRBV30,TGTGCCTGGAGCTCGGACCAAGAGACCCAGTACTTC,CAWSSDQETQYF
TRBJ1-2,TRBD1,TRBV29-1,TGCAGCGTCCATACAGGGGGTGGCTACACCTTC,CSVHTGGGYTF
TRBJ1-2,-,TRBV11-3,TGTGCCAGCAGCTTAGGAGGCCAGGGCTATGGCTACACCTTC,CASSLGGQGYGYTF
TRBJ2-3,TRBD2,TRBV9,TGTGCCAGCAGCCCAAGACCGCTAGCGGGGAGCACAGATACGCAGTATTTT,CASSPRPLAGSTDTQYF
TRBJ1-1,TRBD1,TRBV5-1,TGCGCCAGCAGCTGGGACAGCCACACTGAAGCTTTCTTT,CASSWDSHTEAFF
TRBJ1-2,-,TRBV5-1,TGCGCCAGCAGCTTGGCCCTGAACTATGGCTACACCTTC,CASSLALNYGYTF
TRBJ2-7,-,TRBV7-8,TGTGCCAGCAGCTTAGTGGACAGCGCAAACTACGAGCAGTACTTC,CASSLVDSANYEQYF
TRBJ1-5,-,TRBV29-1,TGCAGCGTTGTCACAGGGAGAAATCAGCCCCAGCATTTT,CSVVTGRNQPQHF
TRBJ1-5,TRBD1,TRBV10-1,TGCGCCACCGAGATTCCAGGACAGGGCCATAGCAATCAGCCCCAGCATTTT,CATEIPGQGHSNQPQHF
TRBJ2-1,TRBD2,TRBV7-3,TGTGCCAGCAGCTTGAGGCGCGGGGCCCTAGCGGGAGGGCCAGTCGAGGAGCAGTTCTTC,CASSLRRGALAGGPVEEQFF
TRBJ2-7,-,TRBV7-6,TGTGCCAGCAGCTCTAGGGCAGGGGGGCCCTACGAGCAGTACTTC,CASSSRAGGPYEQYF
TRBJ2-7,TRBD2,TRBV13,TGTGCCAGCAGCCCGGGACTAGCCTACGAGCAGTACTTC,CASSPGLAYEQYF
TRBJ2-3,-,TRBV19,TGTGCCAGTAGTATCAGTAAAGTCAAAACAGATACGCAGTATTTT,CASSISKVKTDTQYF
TRBJ2-4,TRBD1,TRBV30,TGTGCCTGGAGTCACCCTACAGGGGGAGGAAACATTCAGTACTTC,CAWSHPTGGGNIQYF
TRBJ1-3,-,TRBV5-1,TGCGCCAGTGCCACAGGGAACACCATATATTTT,CASATGNTIYF
TRBJ1-2,-,TRBV6-5,TGTGCCAGCAGTTACTCCACCGACATGATCTATGGCTACACCTTC,CASSYSTDMIYGYTF
TRBJ1-5,-,TRBV5-1,TGCGCCAGCAGCTTGGGGCCAAATAGCAATCAGCCCCAGCATTTT,CASSLGPNSNQPQHF